This T cell receptor (beta chain) was observed in a study of CD8+CD57+ T cells in acquired aplastic anemia. CD8+CD57+ cell expansion had been shown by flow cytometry in patients chosen for sequencing. With regard to this clonotype: Its antigen is still unknown.

This CDR3 is built from 12 residues. The germline gives CDR1 LGHDT, CDR2 YNNKEL (reference sequence). V was pared by 6 bases and J by 8 bases, with 10 bases between. Genomic DNA was employed as the template in profiling TCR beta VDJ and CDR3. TCRdb reanalysed the reads using MiXCR and keeps one entry per CDR3 protein. The profile covers about 160,000 distinct CDR3 sequences, with roughly 48% appearing a single time and approximately 3% taken by the ten largest. Study conclusions and caveats: Sharing between patients and controls was observed for twenty-nine CD8+ CDR3 sequences. Patients showed no significant difference from controls in CD8+ Simpson's diversity.

The rearrangement joins TRBV3-1 to TRBJ2-2, with no clear D. The receptor was isolated from a human donor with aplastic anemia. Sequenced input: sorted CD4+, CD8+, or CD8+CD57+ T cells (not recorded which) from PBMCs. As DNA, the CDR3 is TGTGCCAGCAGTCCGACCGGTGGGGAGCTGTTTTTT. The encoded protein is CASSPTGGELFF.